Reported below is one TCR beta chain. Random-hexamer reverse transcription was applied to about 0.5 to 1 ug RNA. In TCRdb, the immunoSEQ multiplex PCR reads were re-called with MiXCR into one record per CDR3 protein. This table has some 190,000 distinct CDR3 sequences, roughly 94% appearing once. This specimen belongs to a study of CD8 T cells in Susac syndrome. The CD8+ and CD4+ T cells were isolated magnetically using a negative isolation approach, whereas the TEMRA cells were enriched by FACS. This sequence was found in a human donor in good health. The material sequenced was CD4+ T cells from PBMCs.

DNA for the CDR3: TGTGCCATACAAGTGTGGGGGTCCACCGGGGAGCTGTTTTTT. Its protein product is CAIQVWGSTGELFF. This chain uses TRBV30 with TRBJ2-2; D possibly matches TRBD1 or TRBD2 (5 bases each). V gave up 8 bases and J gave up 4 bases, with 17 bases separating them. Germline loops: CDR1 GTSNPN, CDR2 SVGIG (reference sequence). The CDR3 totals 14 residues.